This is a list of T cell receptor beta chains from one sample in a study of blood T cell repertoires in COVID-19. TCRdb's copy holds only in-frame clones and misses some; the assay was immunoSEQ multiplex PCR. This table holds a few hundred thousand clones, 80% to 90% found once. Sample: peripheral blood. These receptors originate from a man in his thirties or forties with active or convalescent COVID-19. Each CDR3 is given with its conserved first and last residue. A D gene is named only where the DNA matches it firmly. Size tells how often a clone was seen (once, few, many) or the class of an expanded clone, and some rows leave it out.

V	J	size	D	CDR3	DNA
TRBV29-1	TRBJ1-1	many	.	CSVGFKSNEAFF	TGCAGCGTTGGTTTCAAATCAAATGAAGCTTTCTTT
TRBV9	TRBJ2-7	once	TRBD2	CASSLGTSGRSEQYF	TGTGCCAGCAGCCTAGGGACTAGCGGGAGATCCGAGCAGTACTTC
TRBV18	TRBJ2-7	.	TRBD1	CASSRTEGTGLYEQYF	TGTGCCAGCTCCCGAACCGAAGGGACAGGCCTCTACGAGCAGTACTTC
TRBV27	TRBJ2-7	.	.	CASSPRTAYEQYF	TGTGCCAGCAGCCCCCGGACAGCCTACGAGCAGTACTTC
TRBV27	TRBJ2-3	.	.	CASSFGPGMEAYF	TGTGCCAGCAGTTTCGGGCCGGGGATGGAGGCGTATTTT
TRBV4-3	TRBJ2-1	.	TRBD2	CASSHYRSGDLNEQFF	TGCGCCAGCAGCCACTACAGAAGCGGGGACCTAAATGAGCAGTTCTTC
TRBV7-6	TRBJ2-2	.	TRBD2	CASSPLLAGEVGELFF	TGTGCCAGCAGCCCTTTACTAGCGGGGGAGGTCGGGGAGCTGTTTTTT
TRBV20-1	TRBJ1-3	.	.	CSANQGNTIYF	TGCAGTGCTAACCAGGGAAACACCATATATTTT
TRBV13	TRBJ2-7	.	TRBD1	CASSPITGQVIYEQYF	TGTGCCAGCAGCCCAATAACCGGACAGGTTATATACGAGCAGTACTTC
TRBV4-1	TRBJ2-5	.	.	CASSQVNRGETQYF	TGCGCCAGCAGCCAAGTGAACCGGGGAGAGACCCAGTACTTC
TRBV4-2	TRBJ2-1	.	TRBD1	CASSPTGGSYNEQFF	TGTGCCAGCAGCCCAACAGGGGGCTCCTACAATGAGCAGTTCTTC
TRBV19	TRBJ1-5	.	TRBD1	CASSPTRQGADQPQHF	TGTGCCAGTAGTCCGACCAGACAGGGGGCCGATCAGCCCCAGCATTTT
TRBV7-9	TRBJ1-2	.	.	CASTPRGSGGYTF	TGTGCCAGCACCCCCCGGGGGTCCGGTGGCTACACCTTC
TRBV6-5	TRBJ1-1	.	.	CASSYGRVTEAFF	TGTGCCAGCAGTTACGGGAGGGTCACTGAAGCTTTCTTT
TRBV5-4	TRBJ2-5	.	TRBD2	CASSSLAGGPETQYF	TGTGCCAGCAGCTCCCTGGCGGGGGGGCCCGAGACCCAGTACTTC
TRBV14	TRBJ2-3	once	.	CASSHQFQGYSADTQYF	TGTGCCAGCAGCCACCAATTTCAGGGTTATAGTGCAGATACGCAGTATTTT
TRBV5-8	TRBJ2-3	.	.	CASSPRTVTDTQYF	TGTGCCAGCAGCCCGCGGACAGTCACAGATACGCAGTATTTT
TRBV6-5	TRBJ1-2	.	TRBD1	CASSRTGGDVGGYTF	TGTGCCAGCAGTCGGACAGGGGGCGATGTCGGTGGCTACACCTTC
TRBV19	TRBJ1-5	.	.	CASSIPVARLSNQPQHF	TGTGCCAGTAGTATTCCGGTTGCCAGGCTAAGCAATCAGCCCCAGCATTTT
TRBV5-4	TRBJ2-3	.	TRBD2	CASTALGGARSDTQYF	TGTGCCAGCACGGCCCTCGGGGGGGCCCGCTCAGATACGCAGTATTTT
TRBV9	TRBJ2-7	.	.	CASSVDSSYEQYF	TGTGCCAGCAGCGTAGATTCCAGCTACGAGCAGTACTTC
TRBV28	TRBJ2-7	few	TRBD1	CASSSPPGTGLDEQYF	TGTGCCAGCAGTAGTCCTCCCGGGACAGGGTTAGACGAGCAGTACTTC
TRBV21-1	TRBJ1-1	.	.	CASSKRQGNTEAFF	TGTGCCAGCAGCAAAAGACAGGGGAACACTGAAGCTTTCTTT
TRBV14	TRBJ2-3	.	.	CASSQVSWVGTDTQYF	TGTGCCAGCAGCCAAGTTAGCTGGGTTGGCACAGATACGCAGTATTTT
TRBV18	TRBJ1-2	once	.	CASSPSQGSGYTF	TGTGCCAGCTCACCCAGCCAGGGTTCTGGCTACACCTTC
TRBV30	TRBJ2-7	.	.	CAWSVGNYEQYF	TGTGCCTGGAGTGTGGGCAACTACGAGCAGTACTTC
TRBV28	TRBJ1-2	.	.	CASREQGRGGKWDYTF	TGTGCCAGCAGGGAGCAGGGGAGGGGTGGAAAATGGGACTACACCTTC
TRBV5-4	TRBJ1-3	.	TRBD1	CASSFEQGVGNTIYF	TGTGCCAGCAGCTTTGAACAGGGGGTCGGAAACACCATATATTTT
TRBV30	TRBJ1-6	.	.	CAWVRQGNSPLHF	TGTGCCTGGGTGAGGCAGGGTAATTCACCCCTCCACTTT
TRBV7-2	TRBJ2-7	few	TRBD2	CASSGGLAGTYEQYF	TGTGCCAGCAGCGGCGGACTAGCGGGAACCTACGAGCAGTACTTC
TRBV25-1	TRBJ1-1	.	.	CASGSGVGTEAFF	TGTGCCAGCGGGAGCGGGGTTGGGACTGAAGCTTTCTTT
TRBV18	TRBJ1-2	.	TRBD1	CASSAGTGYGYTF	TGTGCCAGCTCGGCCGGGACAGGGTATGGCTACACCTTC
TRBV7-8	TRBJ2-1	.	.	CASALDLLMSYNEQFF	TGTGCCAGCGCACTAGACCTTTTAATGTCCTACAATGAGCAGTTCTTC
TRBV6-5	TRBJ1-3	.	.	CASSPTASGNTIYF	TGTGCCAGCAGTCCGACAGCCTCTGGAAACACCATATATTTT
TRBV6-5	TRBJ2-5	.	TRBD2	CASSKAGLAGETQYF	TGTGCCAGCAGCAAGGCCGGACTAGCGGGAGAGACCCAGTACTTC
TRBV28	TRBJ2-4	.	.	CASCGALIQYF	TGTGCCAGCTGCGGGGCACTTATTCAGTACTTC
TRBV9	TRBJ2-7	few	TRBD2	CASSVDEREGEQYF	TGTGCCAGCAGCGTAGATGAGCGGGAGGGCGAGCAGTACTTC
TRBV7-8	TRBJ2-7	.	.	CASSSNYYEQYF	TGTGCCAGCAGCTCAAACTACTACGAGCAGTACTTC
TRBV7-9	TRBJ1-2	.	.	CASSPNSNYGYTF	TGTGCCAGCAGCCCTAACTCTAACTATGGCTACACCTTC
TRBV2	TRBJ2-1	.	TRBD2	CASNFFGGRAGNEQFF	TGTGCCAGCAATTTCTTCGGCGGGAGGGCCGGCAATGAGCAGTTCTTC
TRBV11-2	TRBJ2-7	.	.	CASSLDLGGQYF	TGTGCCAGCAGCTTAGATCTGGGGGGGCAGTACTTC
TRBV4-1	TRBJ2-3	.	TRBD1	CASSQGQGDTQYF	TGCGCCAGCAGCCAGGGACAGGGCGATACGCAGTATTTT
TRBV11-2	TRBJ2-6	.	TRBD1	CASSSKGQGERANVLTF	TGTGCCAGCAGCTCAAAAGGACAGGGGGAGAGGGCCAACGTCCTGACTTTC
TRBV27	TRBJ2-7	once	.	CASSSGTGVGRQYF	TGTGCCAGCAGTTCTGGGACGGGGGTTGGTCGGCAGTACTTC